Described below is a single T cell receptor (beta chain) sequence and its context. Specified time point: patch test 3, about 24 weeks after DPC sensitization. Specified treatment: therapeutic diphenylcyclopropenone sensitization with weekly scalp DPC. In the authors' methods: 96,000 or so TCRs per sample was the median, with a range of about 20,000 to 690,600. TCRdb independently ran MiXCR on the RACE reads; one entry per CDR3 protein. The V and J calls shown here were made by TCRdb, not taken from the authors' results. This table holds about 82,000 distinct CDR3 sequences, roughly 13% found once. These data belong to a study of human T cells and chemical hapten exposure. J lost 4 bases, V lost 5 bases, and 9 bases had no gene match. Germline V gene sequence: CDR1 LNHDA, CDR2 SQIVND (reference sequence). The length of the CDR3 is 16 residues.

The sequenced sample was whole blood, obtained in connection with sensitization to the hapten diphenylcyclopropenone (DPC). The chain couples TRBV19 to TRBJ2-3; TRBD2 aligns across 10 bases. The sequence came from a woman between 50 and 59 years old with alopecia areata. Some clones in this sample may be carry-over from other donors' samples. The chain's CDR3 is CASSWKAGGPADTQYF. DNA for the CDR3: TGTGCCAGTAGTTGGAAAGCGGGAGGGCCCGCAGATACGCAGTATTTT.